This T cell receptor (beta chain) derives from a study of shared clonotypes between healthy human individuals. The wider study: Donors consisted of two women and a few men between 18 and 49. Researchers assigned three CD4 naive, three CD4 memory, two CD8 naive and one CD8 memory plate to each donor.

It was into CD45RA+ naive and CD45RA-negative memory subsets that the CD4+ cells were split. The assay was carried out at the deep level. The assay was immunoSEQ multiplex PCR, and TCRdb's table has in-frame clones only and misses some. The sample holds about 1 million clones; roughly 74% are singletons and the top ten take approximately 0.52%. CDR1 and CDR2 (germline): SNHLY, FYNNEI. The ends were cut back, 4 bases at V and 0 bases at J, with 10 bases in the middle. The CDR3 runs 15 residues. The sample taken for sequencing was memory CD4+ T cells from PBMCs. Specified subset: CD45RA-negative fraction. The J gene is TRBJ2-4, the V gene TRBV2; the D is unclear. The clonotype originates from a man aged 18 to 35 in good health. Some clones in this sample may be carry-over from other donors' samples. The CDR3 is CASSAQSLAKNIQYF. The CDR3 nucleotides read TGTGCCAGCAGTGCCCAAAGCCTAGCCAAAAACATTCAGTACTTC.